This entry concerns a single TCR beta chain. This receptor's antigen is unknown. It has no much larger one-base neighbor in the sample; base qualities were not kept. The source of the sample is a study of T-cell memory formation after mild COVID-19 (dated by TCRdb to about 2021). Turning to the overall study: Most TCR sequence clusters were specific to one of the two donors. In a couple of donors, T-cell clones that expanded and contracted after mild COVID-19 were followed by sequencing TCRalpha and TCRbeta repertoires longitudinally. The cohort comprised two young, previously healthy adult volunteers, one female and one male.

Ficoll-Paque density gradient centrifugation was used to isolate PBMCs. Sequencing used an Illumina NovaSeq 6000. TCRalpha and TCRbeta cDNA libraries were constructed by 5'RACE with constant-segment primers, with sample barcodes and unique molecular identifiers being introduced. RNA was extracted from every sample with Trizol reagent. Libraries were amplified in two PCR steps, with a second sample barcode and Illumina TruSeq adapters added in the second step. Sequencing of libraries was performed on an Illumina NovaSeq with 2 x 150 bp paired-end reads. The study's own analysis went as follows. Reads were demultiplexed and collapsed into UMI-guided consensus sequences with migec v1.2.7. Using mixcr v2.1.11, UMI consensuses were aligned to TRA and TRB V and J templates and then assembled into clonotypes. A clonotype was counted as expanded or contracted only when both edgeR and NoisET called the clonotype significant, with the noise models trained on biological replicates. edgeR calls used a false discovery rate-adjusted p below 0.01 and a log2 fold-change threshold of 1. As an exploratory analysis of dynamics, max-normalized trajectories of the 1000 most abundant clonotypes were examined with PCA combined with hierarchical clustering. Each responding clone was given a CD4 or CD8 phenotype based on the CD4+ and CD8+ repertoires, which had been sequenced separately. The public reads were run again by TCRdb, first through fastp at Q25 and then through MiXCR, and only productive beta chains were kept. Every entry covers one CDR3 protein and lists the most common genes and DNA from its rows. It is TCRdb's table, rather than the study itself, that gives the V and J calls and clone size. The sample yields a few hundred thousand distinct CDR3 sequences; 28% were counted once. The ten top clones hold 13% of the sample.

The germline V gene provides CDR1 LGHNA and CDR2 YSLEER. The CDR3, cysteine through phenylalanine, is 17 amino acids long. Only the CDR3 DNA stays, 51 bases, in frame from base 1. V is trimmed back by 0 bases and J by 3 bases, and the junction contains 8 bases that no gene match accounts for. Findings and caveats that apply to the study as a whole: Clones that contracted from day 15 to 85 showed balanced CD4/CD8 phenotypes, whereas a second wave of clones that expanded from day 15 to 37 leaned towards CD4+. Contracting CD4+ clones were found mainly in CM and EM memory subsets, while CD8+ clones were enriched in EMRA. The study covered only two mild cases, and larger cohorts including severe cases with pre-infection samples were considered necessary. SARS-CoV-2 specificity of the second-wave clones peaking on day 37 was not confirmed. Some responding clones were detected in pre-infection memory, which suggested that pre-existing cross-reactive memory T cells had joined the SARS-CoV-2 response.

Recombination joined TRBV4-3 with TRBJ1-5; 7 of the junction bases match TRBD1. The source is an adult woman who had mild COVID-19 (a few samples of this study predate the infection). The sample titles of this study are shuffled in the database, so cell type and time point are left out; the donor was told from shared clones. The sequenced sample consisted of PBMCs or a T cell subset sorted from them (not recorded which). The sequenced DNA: TGCGCCAGCAGCCAAGATCTGGCAGGGGGTATCAATCAGCCCCAGCATTTT. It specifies CASSQDLAGGINQPQHF.